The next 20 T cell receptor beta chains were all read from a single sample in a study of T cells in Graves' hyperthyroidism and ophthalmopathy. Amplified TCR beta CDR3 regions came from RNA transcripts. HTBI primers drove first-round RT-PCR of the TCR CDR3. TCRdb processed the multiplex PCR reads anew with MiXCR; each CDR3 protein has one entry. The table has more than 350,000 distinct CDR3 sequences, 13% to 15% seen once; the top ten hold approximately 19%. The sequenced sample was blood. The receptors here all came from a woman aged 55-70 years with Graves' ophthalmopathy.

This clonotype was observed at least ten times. Here the CDR3 reads CASSLAKGRRTQPTDTQYF. The CDR3 DNA reads TGTGCCAGCAGCTTAGCTAAAGGGCGGCGGACGCAACCCACAGATACGCAGTATTTT. The V gene is TRBV7-6, the J gene TRBJ2-3, with no clear D. This CDR3 spans 19 amino acids. From germline, CDR1 is SGHVS and CDR2 FNYEAQ. Trimming removed 0 bases from V and 2 bases from J, with 21 bases in between.

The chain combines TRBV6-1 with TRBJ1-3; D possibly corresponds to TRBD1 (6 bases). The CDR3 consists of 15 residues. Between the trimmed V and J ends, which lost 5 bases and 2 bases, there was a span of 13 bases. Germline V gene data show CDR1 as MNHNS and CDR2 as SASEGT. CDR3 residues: CASSSGGAAGNTIYF. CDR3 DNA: TGTGCCAGCAGTAGCGGGGGGGCGGCTGGAAACACCATATATTTT.

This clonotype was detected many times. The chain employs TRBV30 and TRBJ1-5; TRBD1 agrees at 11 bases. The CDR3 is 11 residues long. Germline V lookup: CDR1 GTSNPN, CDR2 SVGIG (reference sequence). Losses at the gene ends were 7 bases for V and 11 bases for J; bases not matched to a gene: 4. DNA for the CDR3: TGTGCCTTGGGGACAGGGGGGGCCCAGCATTTT. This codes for CALGTGGAQHF.

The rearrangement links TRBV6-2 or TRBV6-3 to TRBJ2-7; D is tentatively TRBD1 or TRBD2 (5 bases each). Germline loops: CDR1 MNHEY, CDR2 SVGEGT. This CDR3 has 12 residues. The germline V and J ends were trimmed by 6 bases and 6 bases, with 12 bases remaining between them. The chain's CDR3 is CASRDEGSEQYF. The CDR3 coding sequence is TGTGCCAGCAGGGACGAGGGGAGCGAGCAGTACTTC.

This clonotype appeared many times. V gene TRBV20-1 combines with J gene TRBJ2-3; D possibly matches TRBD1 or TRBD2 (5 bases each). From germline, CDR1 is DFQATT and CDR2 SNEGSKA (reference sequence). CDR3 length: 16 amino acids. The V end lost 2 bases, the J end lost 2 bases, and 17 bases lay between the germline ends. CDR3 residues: CSARSQDGAYTDTQYF. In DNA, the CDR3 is TGCAGTGCTAGATCTCAAGACGGGGCTTACACAGATACGCAGTATTTT.

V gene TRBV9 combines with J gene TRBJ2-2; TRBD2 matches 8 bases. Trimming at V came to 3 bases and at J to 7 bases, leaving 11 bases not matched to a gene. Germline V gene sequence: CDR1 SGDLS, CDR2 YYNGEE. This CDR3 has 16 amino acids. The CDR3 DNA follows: TGTGCCAGCAGCGGGAAGGGGGGACTAGAGATCGGGGAGCTGTTTTTT. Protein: CASSGKGGLEIGELFF. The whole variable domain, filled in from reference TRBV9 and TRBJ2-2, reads DSGVTQTPKHLITATGQRVTLRCSPRSGDLSVYWYQQSLDQGLQFLIQYYNGEERAKGNILERFSAQQFPDLHSELNLSSLELGDSALYFCASSGKGGLEIGELFFGEGSRLTVL.

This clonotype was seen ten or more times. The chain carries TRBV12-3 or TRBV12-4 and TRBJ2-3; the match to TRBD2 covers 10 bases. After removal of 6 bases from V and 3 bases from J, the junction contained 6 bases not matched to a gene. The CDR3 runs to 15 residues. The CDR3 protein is CASRLGLAETDTQYF. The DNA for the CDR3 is TGTGCCAGCAGGCTCGGACTAGCGGAAACAGATACGCAGTATTTT.

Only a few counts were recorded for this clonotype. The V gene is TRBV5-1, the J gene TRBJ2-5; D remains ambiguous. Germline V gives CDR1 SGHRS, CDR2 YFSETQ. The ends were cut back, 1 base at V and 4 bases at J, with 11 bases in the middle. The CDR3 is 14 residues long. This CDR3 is CASSLSGPRETQYF. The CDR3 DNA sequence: TGCGCCAGCAGCTTGTCCGGTCCGCGAGAGACCCAGTACTTC.

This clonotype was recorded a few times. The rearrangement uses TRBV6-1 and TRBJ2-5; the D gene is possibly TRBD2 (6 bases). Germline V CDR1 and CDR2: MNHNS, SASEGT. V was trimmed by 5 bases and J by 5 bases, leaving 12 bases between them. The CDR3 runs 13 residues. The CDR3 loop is CASSMTRRETQYF. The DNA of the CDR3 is TGTGCCAGCAGTATGACTAGGCGGGAGACCCAGTACTTC.

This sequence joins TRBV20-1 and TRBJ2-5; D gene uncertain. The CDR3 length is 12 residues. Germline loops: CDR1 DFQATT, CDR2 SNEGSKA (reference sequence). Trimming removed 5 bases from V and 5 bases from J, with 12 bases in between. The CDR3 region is CSAPRSDETQYF. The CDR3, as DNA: TGCAGTGCTCCCCGGAGCGATGAGACCCAGTACTTC.

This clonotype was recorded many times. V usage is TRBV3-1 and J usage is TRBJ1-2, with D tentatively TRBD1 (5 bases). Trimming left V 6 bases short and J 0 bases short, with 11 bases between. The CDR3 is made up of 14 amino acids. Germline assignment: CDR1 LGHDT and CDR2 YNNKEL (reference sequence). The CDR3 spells CASRQDGSNYGYTF. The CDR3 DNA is TGTGCCAGCAGACAGGACGGTTCTAACTATGGCTACACCTTC.

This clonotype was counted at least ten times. CDR3: CASSGVGTANYEQYF. CDR3 DNA sequence: TGTGCCAGCAGCGGAGTCGGGACAGCTAACTACGAGCAGTACTTC. The V and J genes are TRBV28 and TRBJ2-7; 7 bases map to TRBD1. J lost 3 bases, V lost 6 bases, and 11 bases had no gene match. This CDR3 has 15 residues. Germline assignment: CDR1 MDHEN and CDR2 SYDVKM.

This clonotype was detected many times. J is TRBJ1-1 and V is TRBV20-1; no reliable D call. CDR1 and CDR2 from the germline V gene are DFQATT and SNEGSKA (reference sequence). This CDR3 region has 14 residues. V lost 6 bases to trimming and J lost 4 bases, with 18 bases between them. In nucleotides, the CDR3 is TGCAGTGCGATCAATAGGGCAGTAGTCACTGAAGCTTTCTTT. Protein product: CSAINRAVVTEAFF.

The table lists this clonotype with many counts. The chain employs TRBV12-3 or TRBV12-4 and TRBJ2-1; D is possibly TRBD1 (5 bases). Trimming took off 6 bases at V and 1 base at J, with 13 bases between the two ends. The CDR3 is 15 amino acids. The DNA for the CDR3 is TGTGCCAGCAGCCTAGACAGTGAGTCCTACAATGAGCAGTTCTTC. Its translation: CASSLDSESYNEQFF.

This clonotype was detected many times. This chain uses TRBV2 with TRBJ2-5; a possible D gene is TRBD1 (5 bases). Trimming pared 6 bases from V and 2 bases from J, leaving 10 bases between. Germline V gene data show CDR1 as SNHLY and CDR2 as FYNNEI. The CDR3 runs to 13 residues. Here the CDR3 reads CASSLTAQETQYF. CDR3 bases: TGTGCCAGCAGCTTGACAGCACAAGAGACCCAGTACTTC.

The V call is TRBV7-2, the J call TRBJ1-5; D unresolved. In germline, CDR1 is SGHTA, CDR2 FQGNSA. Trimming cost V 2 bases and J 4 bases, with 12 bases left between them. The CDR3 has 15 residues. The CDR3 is CASSLISAPNQPQHF. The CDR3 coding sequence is TGTGCCAGCAGCTTAATATCGGCCCCGAATCAGCCCCAGCATTTT.

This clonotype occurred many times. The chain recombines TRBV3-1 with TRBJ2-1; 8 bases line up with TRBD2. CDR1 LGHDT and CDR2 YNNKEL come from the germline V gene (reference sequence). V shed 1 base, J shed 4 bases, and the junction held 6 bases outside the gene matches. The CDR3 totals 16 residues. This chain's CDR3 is CASSQAKGLGYNEQFF. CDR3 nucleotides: TGTGCCAGCAGCCAAGCGAAGGGACTAGGGTACAATGAGCAGTTCTTC.

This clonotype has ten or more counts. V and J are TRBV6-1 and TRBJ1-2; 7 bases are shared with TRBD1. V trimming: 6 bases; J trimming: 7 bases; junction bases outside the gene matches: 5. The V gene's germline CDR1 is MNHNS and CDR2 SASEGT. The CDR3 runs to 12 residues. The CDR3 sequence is CASSAGGGGYTF. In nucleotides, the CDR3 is TGTGCCAGCAGCGCAGGGGGAGGTGGCTACACCTTC.

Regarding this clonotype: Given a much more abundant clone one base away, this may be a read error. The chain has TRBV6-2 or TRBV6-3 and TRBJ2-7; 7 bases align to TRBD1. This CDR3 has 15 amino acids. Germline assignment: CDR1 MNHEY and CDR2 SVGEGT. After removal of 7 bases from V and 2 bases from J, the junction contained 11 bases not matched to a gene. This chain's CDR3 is CASTLYRGRTYEQYF. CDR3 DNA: TGTGCCAGCACGTTGTACAGGGGAAGGACCTACGAGCAGTACTTC.

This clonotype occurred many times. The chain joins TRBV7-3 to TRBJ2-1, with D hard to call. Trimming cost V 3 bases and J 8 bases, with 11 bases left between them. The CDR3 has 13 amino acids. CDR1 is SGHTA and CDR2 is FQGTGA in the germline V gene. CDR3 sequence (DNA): TGTGCCAGCAGCTTTATCAACCAGGATGAGCAGTTCTTC. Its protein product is CASSFINQDEQFF.